Below are 21 T cell receptor beta chains sequenced from a single sample in a study of T cells in Graves' hyperthyroidism and ophthalmopathy. Amplified TCR beta CDR3 regions came from RNA transcripts. TCR CDR3 underwent first-round RT-PCR with the HTBI primer set. TCRdb called the multiplex PCR reads again in MiXCR, with one record for every CDR3 protein. The sample consists of 500,000 to 650,000 distinct CDR3 sequences, 14% of them appearing once. Sequencing was done on a sample of blood. The receptors were sampled from a woman in her 40s with Graves' hyperthyroidism.

This chain uses TRBV16 with TRBJ2-2; no definite D call. The germline V and J ends were trimmed by 7 bases and 5 bases, with 14 bases remaining between them. The germline V gene has CDR1 KGHSY and CDR2 FQNENV. CDR3 length equals 14 residues. The CDR3 region is CASTKGSPTGELFF. DNA for the CDR3: TGTGCCAGCACCAAGGGAAGCCCAACCGGGGAGCTGTTTTTT.

The V call is TRBV5-5, the J call TRBJ1-3, with 7 bases matching TRBD1. Germline lookup yields CDR1 SGHKS and CDR2 YYEKEE (reference sequence). This CDR3 region has 15 residues. The V segment lost 2 bases and the J segment 4 bases; nucleotides outside the gene matches: 6. The CDR3 loop is CASSLAGTVGNTIYF. The CDR3 DNA is TGTGCCAGCAGCTTAGCAGGGACAGTAGGAAACACCATATATTTT.

In this sample, this clonotype turned up many times. The chain recombines TRBV7-9 with TRBJ2-5; 7 nucleotides line up with TRBD1. CDR1 is SEHNR and CDR2 is FQNEAQ in the germline V gene (reference sequence). V was clipped by 5 bases and J by 5 bases; unmatched bases: 11. This CDR3 region has 15 residues. CDR3 sequence (DNA): TGTGCCAGCAGCCTGTTACAGGGGATGGGGGAGACCCAGTACTTC. Residues: CASSLLQGMGETQYF.

In this sample, this clonotype turned up many times. The chain carries TRBV7-6 and TRBJ2-2, with no clear D. This CDR3 comprises 13 residues. V was shortened by 7 bases and J by 1 base, with 7 bases between the two germline ends. Germline lookup yields CDR1 SGHVS and CDR2 FNYEAQ. CDR3 DNA: TGTGCCAGCATTCCCGGGAACACCGGGGAGCTGTTTTTT. Translating gives CASIPGNTGELFF.

This clonotype was counted only a few times. The gene calls are TRBV10-3 and TRBJ2-3; tentatively, D is TRBD1 (6 bases). Trimming left V 8 bases short and J 5 bases short, with 23 bases between. Germline V gives CDR1 ENHRY, CDR2 SYGVKD. The CDR3 spans 16 residues. CDR3 nucleotide sequence: TGTGCCATCGGGAGCTCCACAGGGACCGCTGGAGATACGCAGTATTTT. This gives the protein CAIGSSTGTAGDTQYF.

The chain employs TRBV2 and TRBJ2-2; weak D call: TRBD2 (6 bases). From germline, CDR1 is SNHLY and CDR2 FYNNEI. The CDR3 length is 15 residues. V lost 4 bases, J lost 4 bases, and 13 bases lay in between. The CDR3 reads CASSGAGGLTGELFF. CDR3 coding DNA: TGTGCCAGCAGTGGAGCGGGCGGGCTCACCGGGGAGCTGTTTTTT.

About this clonotype: A much larger clone differs by one base, so this may be a read error. The V and J genes are TRBV18 and TRBJ2-5; 9 bases align to TRBD1. The CDR3 loop spans 15 amino acids. Per germline, CDR1 KGHSH and CDR2 LQKENI. Here the CDR3 reads CANSLRQGVAETQYF. In nucleotides, the CDR3 is TGTGCCAACTCACTAAGACAGGGGGTGGCAGAGACCCAGTACTTC.

The table lists this clonotype with many counts. The chain links TRBV20-1 to TRBJ2-3; perhaps TRBD2 as D (6 bases). There are 14 residues in the CDR3. V was clipped by 5 bases and J by 4 bases, with 16 bases between them. Germline values: CDR1 DFQATT, CDR2 SNEGSKA (reference sequence). The CDR3 loop is CSAPRVGGADTQYF. For the CDR3, the DNA is TGCAGTGCTCCCCGAGTGGGAGGCGCAGATACGCAGTATTTT.

This clonotype was counted a few times. The rearrangement uses TRBV20-1 and TRBJ2-2; TRBD2 aligns across 7 bases. The germline gives CDR1 DFQATT, CDR2 SNEGSKA (reference sequence). The junction had 4 bases not matched to a gene; V was cut back by 4 bases and J by 2 bases. The length of the CDR3 is 14 residues. The CDR3 DNA reads TGCAGTGCTACGTCTAGCGGAAACACCGGGGAGCTGTTTTTT. Its protein product is CSATSSGNTGELFF.

This clonotype was seen at least ten times. The chain carries TRBV6-5 and TRBJ1-1, with D maybe TRBD1 (6 bases). V lost 0 bases, J lost 4 bases, and 12 bases lay in between. Germline CDR1 MNHEY, CDR2 SVGAGI. The CDR3 spans 15 residues. The CDR3 region is CASSYSQGPSTEAFF. DNA of the CDR3: TGTGCCAGCAGTTACTCGCAGGGGCCTTCCACTGAAGCTTTCTTT.

This clonotype was picked up a small number of times. The chain links TRBV6-1 to TRBJ2-1; 13 positions agree with TRBD2. V lost 10 bases to trimming and J lost 7 bases; unmatched junction nucleotides: 7. The length of the CDR3 is 14 residues. Germline CDR1 reads MNHNS; CDR2 reads SASEGT. CDR3 nucleotide sequence: TGTGCCACCAGGACTAGCGGGAGTGGGAATGAGCAGTTCTTC. This codes for CATRTSGSGNEQFF.

This CDR3 reads CATSRDWKDTQYF. The CDR3 coding sequence is TGTGCCACCAGCAGAGATTGGAAAGATACGCAGTATTTT. The V and J genes are TRBV15 and TRBJ2-3; D not resolved. The germline CDR1 and CDR2 sequences are LNHNV and YYDKDF (reference sequence). This CDR3 region has 13 residues. V lost 0 bases and J lost 5, with 6 bases in between. Variable domain in full (rest from reference TRBV15 and TRBJ2-3): DAMVIQNPRYQVTQFGKPVTLSCSQTLNHNVMYWYQQKSSQAPKLLFHYYDKDFNNEADTPDNFQSRRPNTSFCFLDIRSPGLGDTAMYLCATSRDWKDTQYFGPGTRLTVL.

This clonotype was seen repeatedly, ten times or more. The chain couples TRBV11-2 to TRBJ2-2; no reliable D call. V was cut by 1 base and J by 2 bases, with 8 bases left in between. Germline CDR1 reads SGHAT; CDR2 reads FQNNGV. The CDR3 loop spans 15 amino acids. CDR3 DNA sequence: TGTGCCAGCAGCTTAGCTACCGGTAACACCGGGGAGCTGTTTTTT. This sequence encodes CASSLATGNTGELFF. Variable domain in full (rest from reference TRBV11-2 and TRBJ2-2): EAGVAQSPRYKIIEKRQSVAFWCNPISGHATLYWYQQILGQGPKLLIQFQNNGVVDDSQLPKDRFSAERLKGVDSTLKIQPAKLEDSAVYLCASSLATGNTGELFFGEGSRLTVL.

This clonotype has only one observation. It may be a read error: a sequence one base away is much more abundant. The V call is TRBV7-9, the J call TRBJ1-1; D remains ambiguous. The CDR3 extends over 16 amino acids. Germline loops: CDR1 SEHNR, CDR2 FQNEAQ (reference sequence). V was clipped by 8 bases and J by 1 base, with 20 bases between them. The CDR3 bases are TGTGCCAGCGGCCCCGTGGATACAGACCCGAACACTGAAGCTTTCTTT. This sequence encodes CASGPVDTDPNTEAFF.

The rearrangement joins TRBV19 to TRBJ2-7; D assignment may be TRBD1 or TRBD2 (5 bases each). Germline CDR1 is LNHDA and CDR2 is SQIVND (reference sequence). The CDR3 sequence is 15 residues long. The V end lost 6 bases, the J end lost 0 bases, and 15 bases lay between the germline ends. The DNA for the CDR3 is TGTGCCAGTAGCACCCTAGAGGGGATCTCCTACGAGCAGTACTTC. This gives the protein CASSTLEGISYEQYF.

This clonotype was seen only a few times. The chain carries TRBV5-4 and TRBJ2-1; the D is unclear. The CDR3 has 15 amino acids. Trimming removed 4 bases from V and 5 bases from J, with 16 bases in between. In germline, CDR1 is SGHNT, CDR2 YYREEE (reference sequence). The CDR3 loop is CASSPDPFSNNEQFF. The CDR3 DNA reads TGTGCCAGCAGCCCAGACCCCTTTTCGAACAATGAGCAGTTCTTC. The full variable domain, with the rest looked up from reference TRBV5-4 and TRBJ2-1, is ETGVTQSPTHLIKTRGQQVTLRCSSQSGHNTVSWYQQALGQGPQFIFQYYREEENGRGNFPPRFSGLQFPNYSSELNVNALELDDSALYLCASSPDPFSNNEQFFGPGTRLTVL.

The table lists this clonotype with many counts. The chain couples TRBV2 to TRBJ2-3; TRBD1 agrees at 7 bases. J was trimmed by 3 bases and V by 3 bases; bases with no gene match: 0. Germline CDR1 is SNHLY and CDR2 is FYNNEI. CDR3 length equals 13 residues. CDR3 in amino acids: CASSEDRTDTQYF. DNA of the CDR3: TGTGCCAGCAGTGAGGACAGGACAGATACGCAGTATTTT. The entire variable domain, with the rest obtained from reference TRBV2 and TRBJ2-3, is as follows: EPEVTQTPSHQVTQMGQEVILRCVPISNHLYFYWYRQILGQKVEFLVSFYNNEISEKSEIFDDQFSVERPDGSNFTLKIRSTKLEDSAMYFCASSEDRTDTQYFGPGTRLTVL.

The chain is built from TRBV28 and TRBJ2-3; no firm D call. The V end was cut by 3 bases, the J end by 1 base, with 14 bases between. The CDR3 loop spans 16 amino acids. Per the germline V gene, CDR1 is MDHEN and CDR2 is SYDVKM. The CDR3 protein is CASSFGWSPGTDTQYF. CDR3 nucleotide sequence: TGTGCCAGCAGTTTTGGTTGGAGTCCCGGCACAGATACGCAGTATTTT.

This clonotype has at least ten counts. This chain connects TRBV28 to TRBJ2-5; the D gene is possibly TRBD2 (6 bases). Trimming took off 2 bases at V and 5 bases at J, with 21 bases between the two ends. Germline assignment: CDR1 MDHEN and CDR2 SYDVKM. The CDR3 spans 17 residues. The CDR3 bases are TGTGCCAGCAGTTTAAATTGGGACCCAAACCGGGAGGAGACCCAGTACTTC. Protein product: CASSLNWDPNREETQYF. The full variable domain, its missing parts supplied by reference TRBV28 and TRBJ2-5, is DVKVTQSSRYLVKRTGEKVFLECVQDMDHENMFWYRQDPGLGLRLIYFSYDVKMKEKGDIPEGYSVSREKKERFSLILESASTNQTSMYLCASSLNWDPNREETQYFGPGTRLLVL.

V gene TRBV14 combines with J gene TRBJ2-2; a possible D gene is TRBD1 (5 bases). Deletions cut 4 bases from V and 0 bases from J, with 9 bases between. The CDR3 is 15 amino acids. Germline values: CDR1 SGHDN, CDR2 FVKESK. This CDR3 is CASSRTRANTGELFF. DNA for the CDR3: TGTGCCAGCAGCCGGACACGGGCGAACACCGGGGAGCTGTTTTTT.

V gene TRBV5-6 combines with J gene TRBJ1-5; 8 nucleotides match TRBD1. The length of the CDR3 is 17 residues. Germline loops: CDR1 SGHDT, CDR2 YYEEEE. The V and J ends lost 5 bases and 2 bases, in that order; junction bases with no gene match: 12. CDR3 in amino acids: CASSPGRDRHGNQPQHF. Written as DNA, the CDR3 is TGTGCCAGCAGTCCCGGTCGGGACAGGCACGGCAATCAGCCCCAGCATTTT.